The next 13 T cell receptor beta chains were all read from a single sample in a study of blood T cell repertoires in COVID-19. Produced via immunoSEQ multiplex PCR; TCRdb's table is partial and in-frame only. The sample carries more than 150,000 clones, around 87% recorded once. Sequences were obtained from peripheral blood. These receptors all come from a woman in her late teens or twenties who had recovered from COVID-19.

CDR3 nucleotide sequence: TGCGCCAGCAGCCCGGGACAGGGAAACTCTAACTATGGCTACACCTTC. Translating it yields CASSPGQGNSNYGYTF. J is TRBJ1-2 and V is TRBV5-1, with TRBD1 identical over 9 bases. The CDR3 is made up of 16 amino acids. Germline CDR1 and CDR2: SGHRS and YFSETQ. V lost 4 bases, J lost 0 bases, and 7 bases stayed unmatched.

The chain has TRBV4-1 and TRBJ2-5; 8 positions match TRBD2. V was clipped by 0 bases and J by 1 base; unmatched bases: 7. This CDR3 is 17 amino acids long. The germline V gene has CDR1 MGHRA and CDR2 YSYEKL. Here the CDR3 reads CASSQDTGLAGQETQYF. CDR3 in DNA: TGCGCCAGCAGCCAAGATACGGGGCTAGCGGGCCAAGAGACCCAGTACTTC.

The V call is TRBV5-1, the J call TRBJ2-5; D call uncertain. Trimming pared 0 bases from V and 4 bases from J, leaving 10 bases between. Germline values: CDR1 SGHRS, CDR2 YFSETQ. The CDR3 contains 14 residues. CDR3 loop: CASSLVYSVETQYF. In DNA form, the CDR3 reads TGCGCCAGCAGCTTGGTTTATAGTGTAGAGACCCAGTACTTC.

The chain joins TRBV5-4 to TRBJ1-3; weak D call: TRBD1 (5 bases). Per germline, CDR1 SGHNT and CDR2 YYREEE (reference sequence). The CDR3 extends over 15 amino acids. Trimming removed 0 bases from V and 4 bases from J, with 11 bases in between. CDR3 amino acids: CASSLGQGRGNTIYF. The DNA of the CDR3 is TGTGCCAGCAGCTTGGGTCAGGGAAGGGGAAACACCATATATTTT.

The J gene is TRBJ1-1, the V gene TRBV30; tentatively, D is TRBD1 (6 bases). This CDR3 has 14 residues. Germline CDR1 and CDR2: GTSNPN and SVGIG (reference sequence). Deletions cut 2 bases from V and 1 base from J, with 11 bases between. The CDR3, as DNA: TGTGCCTGGAGTCTCACAGGGAAGAACACTGAAGCTTTCTTT. This codes for CAWSLTGKNTEAFF. The entire variable domain, with the rest obtained from reference TRBV30 and TRBJ1-1, is as follows: SQTIHQWPATLVQPVGSPLSLECTVEGTSNPNLYWYRQAAGRGLQLLFYSVGIGQISSEVPQNLSASRPQDRQFILSSKKLLLSDSGFYLCAWSLTGKNTEAFFGQGTRLTVV.

J is TRBJ1-3 and V is TRBV28; TRBD1 agrees at 9 bases. V trimming: 6 bases; J trimming: 9 bases; junction bases outside the gene matches: 9. Germline CDR1 reads MDHEN; CDR2 reads SYDVKM. The CDR3 spans 14 residues. CDR3 DNA sequence: TGTGCCAGCAGCCGGGGACAGGGCCTTCGCACCATATATTTT. Its translation: CASSRGQGLRTIYF.

The CDR3: CASSLFGGDEQYF. In DNA, the CDR3 is TGTGCCAGCAGTTTATTCGGCGGAGACGAGCAGTACTTC. V gene TRBV27 combines with J gene TRBJ2-7; unclear D gene. CDR1 MNHEY and CDR2 SMNVEV come from the germline V gene (reference sequence). This CDR3 comprises 13 residues. V shed 1 base and J shed 5 bases, with 9 bases lying between them.

This clone was detected only once. The chain uses TRBV6-4 and TRBJ2-1, with D perhaps matching TRBD2 (5 bases). The germline CDR1 and CDR2 sequences are MRHNA and SNTAGT. V lost 0 bases and J 2 bases, leaving 17 bases between the germline ends. This CDR3 is built from 18 residues. CDR3 residues: CASSDSQRTHLPYNEQFF. The CDR3 coding sequence is TGTGCCAGCAGTGACTCCCAGCGGACCCACCTTCCCTACAATGAGCAGTTCTTC.

The J gene is TRBJ1-6, the V gene TRBV10-2; TRBD1 might be the D (6 bases). The germline gives CDR1 WSHSY, CDR2 SAAADI. CDR3 size: 15 residues. V lost 6 bases and J 7 bases, leaving 16 bases between the germline ends. This CDR3 reads CASSVFRTVNSPLHF. CDR3 DNA: TGCGCCAGCAGCGTTTTCAGGACAGTAAATTCACCCCTCCACTTT.

CDR3 residues: CASSGNAGGGTEAFF. In nucleotides, the CDR3 is TGTGCCAGCAGCGGGAACGCAGGGGGAGGCACTGAAGCTTTCTTT. The rearrangement uses TRBV11-2 and TRBJ1-1, with 7 positions matching TRBD1. The CDR3 covers 15 residues. The trim removed 5 bases at V and 4 bases at J, leaving 10 bases unmatched. Germline-derived CDR1 and CDR2 are SGHAT and FQNNGV.

Concerning this clone itself: Other DNA sequences in this specimen translate into the identical CDR3. V gene TRBV18 combines with J gene TRBJ1-1, with D possibly matching TRBD1 (6 bases). V was cut by 3 bases and J by 2 bases, with 7 bases left in between. Germline-derived CDR1 and CDR2 are KGHSH and LQKENI. The CDR3 is 13 residues long. The CDR3 sequence: CASSPGQNTEAFF. The CDR3, as DNA: TGTGCCAGCTCACCGGGACAAAACACTGAAGCTTTCTTT.

This chain joins TRBV19 and TRBJ1-5; 10 bases align to TRBD1. V lost 7 bases and J lost 6; bases outside the gene matches: 6. In germline, CDR1 is LNHDA, CDR2 SQIVND (reference sequence). The CDR3 spans 14 residues. The CDR3 is CASMGQGFGQPQHF. The DNA of the CDR3 is TGTGCCAGTATGGGACAGGGGTTTGGTCAGCCCCAGCATTTT.

J is TRBJ2-7 and V is TRBV23-1; 7 positions match TRBD1. TRBV23-1 is sorted into the ORF group, with uncertain function. V gave up 7 bases and J gave up 1 base; unmatched junction bases: 10. The CDR3 consists of 15 residues. CDR3 region: CASTQVGQTSYEQYV. CDR3 nucleotide sequence: TGCGCCAGCACCCAGGTGGGACAGACTTCCTACGAGCAGTACGTC.